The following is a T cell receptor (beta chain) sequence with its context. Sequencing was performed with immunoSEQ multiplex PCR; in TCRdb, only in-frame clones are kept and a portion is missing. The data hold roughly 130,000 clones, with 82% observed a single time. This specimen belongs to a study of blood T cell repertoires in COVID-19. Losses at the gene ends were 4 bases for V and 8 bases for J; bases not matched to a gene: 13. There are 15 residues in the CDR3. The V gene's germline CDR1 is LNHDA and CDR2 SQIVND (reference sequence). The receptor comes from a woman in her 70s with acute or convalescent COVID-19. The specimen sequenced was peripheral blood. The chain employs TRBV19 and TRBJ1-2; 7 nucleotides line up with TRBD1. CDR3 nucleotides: TGTGCCAGTAGTACAGCCGACAGGGCTAGTGTCGGCTACACCTTC. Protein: CASSTADRASVGYTF. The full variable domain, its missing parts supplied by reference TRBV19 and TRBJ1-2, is DGGITQSPKYLFRKEGQNVTLSCEQNLNHDAMYWYRQDPGQGLRLIYYSQIVNDFQKGDIAEGYSVSREKKESFPLTVTSAQKNPTAFYLCASSTADRASVGYTFGSGTRLTVV.